The present TCR beta chain was sequenced within a study of technical replicates of blood from four donors. CDR3 length equals 14 residues. V was pared by 2 bases and J by 4 bases, with 8 bases between. CDR1 and CDR2 (germline): SGHTA, FQGNSA. TCRdb's copy holds only in-frame clones and misses some; the assay was immunoSEQ multiplex PCR. The table lists tens of thousands of clones, around 95% of them singletons. The receptor was derived from a human donor in good health. The specimen sequenced was T cells isolated from PBMCs. V and J are TRBV7-2 and TRBJ1-4; D may be TRBD1 (5 bases). This chain's CDR3 is CASSLRGINEKLFF. DNA for the CDR3: TGTGCCAGCAGCTTACGGGGGATTAATGAAAAACTGTTTTTT.